Listed below are T cell receptor beta chains from one sample, sequenced in a study of T cell responses to AZD1222 COVID-19 vaccine. TCRdb keeps only in-frame clones here, not all; method: immunoSEQ multiplex PCR. The table lists 70,000 to 100,000 clones, 92% of them singletons, with 3.1% in the top ten. The sequencing used peripheral blood, collected 28 days after the second AZD1222 dose. These receptors were obtained from an adult who received the AZD1222 COVID-19 vaccine. Each CDR3 is given with its conserved first and last residue. The D gene is left open where the match is weak. Only some rows state a clone size, as once, few, many or a class for expanded clones.

size	V	D	J	DNA	CDR3
NA	TRBV19	NA	TRBJ1-1	TGTGCCAGTAGAGACGGCTCTCCACTATACACTGAAGCTTTCTTT	CASRDGSPLYTEAFF
NA	TRBV12-3/TRBV12-4	NA	TRBJ1-6	TGTGCCAGCAGTTTTTGGGATAATTCACCCCTCCACTTT	CASSFWDNSPLHF
NA	TRBV19	NA	TRBJ2-1	TGTGCCAGTAGTCCGGGCTCCTACAATGAGCAGTTCTTC	CASSPGSYNEQFF
NA	TRBV12-3/TRBV12-4	NA	TRBJ1-2	TGTGCCAGCAGGGGTTTGGGCTATGGCTACACCTTC	CASRGLGYGYTF
NA	TRBV6-6	NA	TRBJ1-2	TGTGCCAGCAGTTACGGCTTAGGGACCTATGGCTACACCTTC	CASSYGLGTYGYTF
NA	TRBV3-1/TRBV3-2	TRBD2	TRBJ2-3	TGTGCCAGCAGCCAAGAGCTACTAGCGGGGGTAGGAGATACGCAGTATTTT	CASSQELLAGVGDTQYF
NA	TRBV19	NA	TRBJ2-2	TGTGCCAGTAGTACATCGGGCTTCGGATACACCGGGGAGCTGTTTTTT	CASSTSGFGYTGELFF
NA	TRBV5-1	TRBD1	TRBJ1-1	TGCGCCAGCAGAGCGACAGGGTCAGGGGCTCAATTGAGCACTGAAGCTTTCTTT	CASRATGSGAQLSTEAFF
NA	TRBV3-1/TRBV3-2	TRBD1	TRBJ2-1	TGTGCCAGCAGCCAAGTGGACAGGGTATACAATGAGCAGTTCTTC	CASSQVDRVYNEQFF
NA	TRBV5-1	NA	TRBJ1-3	TGCGCCAGCAGTACCGGTGGGGGCTCTGGAAACACCATATATTTT	CASSTGGGSGNTIYF
NA	TRBV7-9	NA	TRBJ2-3	TGTGCCAGCAGCTTACGCCAGACGGAGACAGATACGCAGTATTTT	CASSLRQTETDTQYF
NA	TRBV29-1	NA	TRBJ1-2	TGCAGCGTTGAAGTCTTTACAGCCGGAGGCTACACCTTC	CSVEVFTAGGYTF
once	TRBV29-1	NA	TRBJ2-1	TGCAGCGTTGAAGGCGGTAGGAATGGCGGTGAGCAGTTCTTC	CSVEGGRNGGEQFF
NA	TRBV2	NA	TRBJ2-3	TGTGCCAGCAGTGAAGGGGGGCCCGGGGCAGATACGCAGTATTTT	CASSEGGPGADTQYF
once	TRBV7-8	TRBD2	TRBJ2-3	TGTGCCAGCAGCCCCCCCCGGCGGGGGGACACAGATACGCAGTATTTT	CASSPPRRGDTDTQYF
NA	TRBV19	TRBD1	TRBJ1-1	TGTGCCAGTAGTTTCACCGGGACAGGCCGCACTGAAGCTTTCTTT	CASSFTGTGRTEAFF
few	TRBV29-1	NA	TRBJ1-2	TGCAGCGTTGATATGGGTGGCGGCTATGGCTACACCTTC	CSVDMGGGYGYTF
NA	TRBV6-5	NA	TRBJ1-2	TGTGCCAGCAGTTACTCGCGCTCGTCCAACTATGGCTACACCTTC	CASSYSRSSNYGYTF
NA	TRBV9	TRBD1	TRBJ1-3	TGTGCCAGCAGCGAAGGGACAGGGACTGGAAACACCATATATTTT	CASSEGTGTGNTIYF
NA	TRBV18	NA	TRBJ2-5	TGTGCCAGCTCACCTTCGGGGGGCCCTGAGACCCAGTACTTC	CASSPSGGPETQYF
once	TRBV6-2/TRBV6-3	TRBD1	TRBJ1-1	TGTGCCAGCAGCCCTACGGACAGGGGGATTATCACTGAAGCTTTCTTT	CASSPTDRGIITEAFF
once	TRBV12-5	NA	TRBJ1-5	TGTGCTAGTGGGACGAGGCAGCCCCAGCATTTT	CASGTRQPQHF
NA	TRBV7-9	TRBD1	TRBJ2-2	TGTGCCAGCAGCCTCGGGACAGGGGGAAACACCGGGGAGCTGTTTTTT	CASSLGTGGNTGELFF
NA	TRBV20-1	NA	TRBJ1-2	TGCAGTGCTAGTTGGGGGGCTAACTATGGCTACACCTTC	CSASWGANYGYTF
once	TRBV7-8	NA	TRBJ1-2	TGTGCCAGCACCTCACCGGGTACTAACTATGGCTACACCTTC	CASTSPGTNYGYTF
NA	TRBV9	NA	TRBJ1-4	TGTGCCAGCAGCGGGAGGGAGTCAACTAATGAAAAACTGTTTTTT	CASSGRESTNEKLFF
NA	TRBV14	NA	TRBJ2-5	TGTGCCAGCAGCCCCTTTCAGGGCGTTGAGACCCAGTACTTC	CASSPFQGVETQYF
few	TRBV19	NA	TRBJ2-2	TGTGCCACCAATCAGGGTGCGGGCACCGGGGAGCTGTTTTTT	CATNQGAGTGELFF
NA	TRBV6-5	TRBD1	TRBJ2-7	TGTGCCACCTGGGGGACAGGGACTTACTCCTACGAGCAGTACTTC	CATWGTGTYSYEQYF
NA	TRBV28	NA	TRBJ1-3	TGTGCCAGTAAGACAGAACTACCCCCTGGAAACACCATATATTTT	CASKTELPPGNTIYF
NA	TRBV2	TRBD1	TRBJ2-7	TGTGCCAGCAGTGGACAGGGCAACTACGAGCAGTACTTC	CASSGQGNYEQYF
NA	TRBV6-5	NA	TRBJ1-2	TGTGCCAGCGCCAGCTTCTATGGCTACACCTTC	CASASFYGYTF
NA	TRBV5-1	NA	TRBJ2-1	TGCGCCAGCAGCTTGGCGGGAAACTACAATGAGCAGTTCTTC	CASSLAGNYNEQFF
NA	TRBV5-4	NA	TRBJ2-2	TGTGCCAGCAGCTTGGTAGCGGTCGGGGAGCTGTTTTTT	CASSLVAVGELFF
NA	TRBV5-5	NA	TRBJ1-5	TGTGCCAGCAGCTCGGGACTCCTAAATCAGCCCCAGCATTTT	CASSSGLLNQPQHF
few	TRBV27	NA	TRBJ1-2	TGTGCCAGCACCCGTACCAATGGAGTCGGTGGCTACACCTTC	CASTRTNGVGGYTF
NA	TRBV28	NA	TRBJ2-1	TGTGCCAGCATAGGTAGCATCGGGACTTCCAACGGCAATGAGCAGTTCTTC	CASIGSIGTSNGNEQFF
NA	TRBV5-1	NA	TRBJ2-5	TGCGCCAGCAGCTTGGAGAGGGGACGGGAGACCCAGTACTTC	CASSLERGRETQYF